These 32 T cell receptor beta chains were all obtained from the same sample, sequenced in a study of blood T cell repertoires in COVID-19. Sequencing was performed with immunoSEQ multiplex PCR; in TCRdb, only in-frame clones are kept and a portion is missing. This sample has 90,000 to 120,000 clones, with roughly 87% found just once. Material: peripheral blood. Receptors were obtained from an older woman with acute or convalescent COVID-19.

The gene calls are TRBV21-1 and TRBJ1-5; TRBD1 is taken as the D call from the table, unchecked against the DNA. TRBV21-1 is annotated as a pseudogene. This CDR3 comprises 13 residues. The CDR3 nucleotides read TGTGCCAGGGATGGACAGGGGTTTCAGCCCCAGCATTTT. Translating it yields CARDGQGFQPQHF.

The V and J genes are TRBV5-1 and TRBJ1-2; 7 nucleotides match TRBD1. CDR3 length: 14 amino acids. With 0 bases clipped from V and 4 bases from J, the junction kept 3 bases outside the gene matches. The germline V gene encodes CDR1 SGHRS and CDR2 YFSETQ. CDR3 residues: CASSLEGQRYGYTF. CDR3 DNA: TGCGCCAGCAGCTTGGAGGGACAGCGCTATGGCTACACCTTC.

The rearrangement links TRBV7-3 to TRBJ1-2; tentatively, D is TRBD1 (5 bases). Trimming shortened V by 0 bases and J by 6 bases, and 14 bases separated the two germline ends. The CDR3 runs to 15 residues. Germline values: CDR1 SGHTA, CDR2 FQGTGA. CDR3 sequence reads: CASSLTPGLRDGYTF. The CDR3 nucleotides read TGTGCCAGCAGCTTAACCCCAGGGCTACGAGATGGCTACACCTTC.

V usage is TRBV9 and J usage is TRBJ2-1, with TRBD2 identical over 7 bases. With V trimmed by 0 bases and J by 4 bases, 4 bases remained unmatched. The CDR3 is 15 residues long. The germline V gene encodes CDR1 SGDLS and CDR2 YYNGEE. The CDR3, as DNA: TGTGCCAGCAGCGTAGGACGGGGGGTTTACAATGAGCAGTTCTTC. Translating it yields CASSVGRGVYNEQFF.

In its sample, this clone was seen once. CDR3 sequence reads: CASSIAPSRSAEAFF. In DNA form, the CDR3 reads TGTGCCAGCAGCATAGCCCCTTCTAGGTCCGCTGAAGCTTTCTTT. The chain carries TRBV5-5 and TRBJ1-1; D is ambiguous. V was shortened by 4 bases and J by 6 bases, with 19 bases between the two germline ends. The CDR3 is made up of 15 amino acids. Per germline, CDR1 SGHKS and CDR2 YYEKEE (reference sequence).

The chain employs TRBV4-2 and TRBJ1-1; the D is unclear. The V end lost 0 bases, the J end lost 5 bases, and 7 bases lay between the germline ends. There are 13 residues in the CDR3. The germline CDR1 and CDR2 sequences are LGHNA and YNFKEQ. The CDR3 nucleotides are TGTGCCAGCAGCCAAGATTGGGAGACTGAAGCTTTCTTT. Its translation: CASSQDWETEAFF.

The CDR3 nucleotides read TGTGCCAGCAGGCGGACTAGCGGGAGGGGTTACAATGAGCAGTTCTTC. Its protein product is CASRRTSGRGYNEQFF. The V gene is TRBV2, the J gene TRBJ2-1; 15 positions agree with TRBD2. The CDR3 consists of 16 residues. Unmatched junction bases numbered 4, after V lost 6 bases and J lost 4 bases. The germline V gene encodes CDR1 SNHLY and CDR2 FYNNEI.

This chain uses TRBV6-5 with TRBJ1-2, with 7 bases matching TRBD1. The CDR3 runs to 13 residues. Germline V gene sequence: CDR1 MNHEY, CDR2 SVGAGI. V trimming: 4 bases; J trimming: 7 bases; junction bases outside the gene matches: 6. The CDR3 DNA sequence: TGTGCCAGCAGTTCCGGGACAGCCCTTGGCTACACCTTC. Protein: CASSSGTALGYTF.

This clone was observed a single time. The CDR3 spells CASSLSLAGGFKQFF. The CDR3 bases are TGCGCCAGCAGTCTCTCCCTAGCGGGAGGTTTTAAGCAGTTCTTC. V and J are TRBV4-1 and TRBJ2-1; 11 positions match TRBD2. CDR1 and CDR2 from the germline V gene are MGHRA and YSYEKL. The CDR3 totals 15 residues. Unmatched junction bases numbered 12, after V lost 6 bases and J lost 11 bases.

The CDR3 nucleotides are TGTGCCAGCAGCTTAGGATCACTAAACTATGGCTACACCTTC. Translated: CASSLGSLNYGYTF. The chain has TRBV11-3 and TRBJ1-2; D unresolved. CDR1 and CDR2 (germline): SGHNT, YENEEA. V lost 1 base and J lost 2, with 8 bases in between. The CDR3 spans 14 residues.

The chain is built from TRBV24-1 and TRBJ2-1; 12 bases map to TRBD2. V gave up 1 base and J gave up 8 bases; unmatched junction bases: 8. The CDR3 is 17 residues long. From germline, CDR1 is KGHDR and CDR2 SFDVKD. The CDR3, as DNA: TGTGCCACCAGTGATTTCCCTAGCGGGAGGGCCAAGGATGAGCAGTTCTTC. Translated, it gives CATSDFPSGRAKDEQFF.

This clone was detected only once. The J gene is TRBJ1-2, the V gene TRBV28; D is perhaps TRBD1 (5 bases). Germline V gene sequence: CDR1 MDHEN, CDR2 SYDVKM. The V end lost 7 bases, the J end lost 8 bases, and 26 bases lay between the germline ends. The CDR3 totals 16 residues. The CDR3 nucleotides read TGTGCCAGCACCCTAGGGGCCGCGGGACTCGCAAACGGCTACACCTTC. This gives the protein CASTLGAAGLANGYTF.

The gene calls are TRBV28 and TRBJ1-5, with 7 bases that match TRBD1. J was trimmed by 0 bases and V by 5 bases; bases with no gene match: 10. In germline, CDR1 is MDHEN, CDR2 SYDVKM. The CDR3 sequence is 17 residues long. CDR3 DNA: TGTGCCAGCAGTGAACCGGGGACAGTGGATAGCAATCAGCCCCAGCATTTT. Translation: CASSEPGTVDSNQPQHF.

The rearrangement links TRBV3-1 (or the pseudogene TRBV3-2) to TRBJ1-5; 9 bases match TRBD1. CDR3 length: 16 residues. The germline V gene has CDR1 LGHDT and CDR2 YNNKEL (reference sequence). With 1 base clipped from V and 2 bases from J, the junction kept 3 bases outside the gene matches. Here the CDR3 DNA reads TGTGCCAGCAGCCAAGGTCGGACAGGGGGCAATCAGCCCCAGCATTTT. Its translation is CASSQGRTGGNQPQHF.

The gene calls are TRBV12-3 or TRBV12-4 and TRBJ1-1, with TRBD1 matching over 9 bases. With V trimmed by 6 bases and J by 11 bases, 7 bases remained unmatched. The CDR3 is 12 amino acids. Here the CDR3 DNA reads TGTGCCAGCAGGTCCCTACAGGGGGCCGCTTTCTTT. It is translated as CASRSLQGAAFF.

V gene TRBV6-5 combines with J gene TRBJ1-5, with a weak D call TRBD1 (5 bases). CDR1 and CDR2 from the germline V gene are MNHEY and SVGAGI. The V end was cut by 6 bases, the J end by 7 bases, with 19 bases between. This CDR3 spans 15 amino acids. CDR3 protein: CASSRALPGEQPQHF. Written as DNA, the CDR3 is TGTGCCAGCAGCAGGGCGCTCCCGGGAGAACAGCCCCAGCATTTT.

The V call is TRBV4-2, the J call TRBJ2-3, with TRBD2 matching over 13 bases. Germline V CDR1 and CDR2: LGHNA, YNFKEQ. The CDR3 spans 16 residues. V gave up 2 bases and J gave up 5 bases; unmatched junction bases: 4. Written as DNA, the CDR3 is TGTGCCAGCAGCCAATCAGGACTAGCGGGAGAAGATACGCAGTATTTT. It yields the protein CASSQSGLAGEDTQYF.

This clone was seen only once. Here the CDR3 reads CASSKTEAGELFF. In DNA form, the CDR3 reads TGTGCCAGCAGCAAGACAGAAGCCGGGGAGCTGTTTTTT. V and J are TRBV12-3 or TRBV12-4 and TRBJ2-2; D might be TRBD1 (5 bases). The CDR3 contains 13 residues. Trimming removed 6 bases from V and 6 bases from J, with 11 bases in between.

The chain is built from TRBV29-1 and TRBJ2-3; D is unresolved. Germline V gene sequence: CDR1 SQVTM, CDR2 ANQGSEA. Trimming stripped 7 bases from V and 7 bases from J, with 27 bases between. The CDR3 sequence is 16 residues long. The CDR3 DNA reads TGCAGCGCCACCCAAAGTCCGGGTACGGATTGGAATACGCAGTATTTT. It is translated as CSATQSPGTDWNTQYF.

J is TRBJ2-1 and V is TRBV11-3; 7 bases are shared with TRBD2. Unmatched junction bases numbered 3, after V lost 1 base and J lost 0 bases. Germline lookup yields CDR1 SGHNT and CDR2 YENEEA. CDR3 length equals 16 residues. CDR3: CASSLVRGDSYNEQFF. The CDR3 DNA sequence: TGTGCCAGCAGCTTAGTACGGGGGGACTCCTACAATGAGCAGTTCTTC.

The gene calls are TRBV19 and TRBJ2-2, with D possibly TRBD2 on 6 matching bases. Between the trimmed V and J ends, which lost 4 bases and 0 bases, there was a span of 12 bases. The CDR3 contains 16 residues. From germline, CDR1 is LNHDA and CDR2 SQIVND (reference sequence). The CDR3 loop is CASSTRDATNTGELFF. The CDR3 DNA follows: TGTGCCAGTAGTACGCGGGACGCTACGAACACCGGGGAGCTGTTTTTT.

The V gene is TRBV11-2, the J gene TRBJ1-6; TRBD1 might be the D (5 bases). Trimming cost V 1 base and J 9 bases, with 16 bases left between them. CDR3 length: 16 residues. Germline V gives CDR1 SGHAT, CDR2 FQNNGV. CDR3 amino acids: CASSLVAGTASSPLHF. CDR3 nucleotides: TGTGCCAGCAGCTTAGTGGCGGGGACCGCCAGTTCACCCCTCCACTTT.

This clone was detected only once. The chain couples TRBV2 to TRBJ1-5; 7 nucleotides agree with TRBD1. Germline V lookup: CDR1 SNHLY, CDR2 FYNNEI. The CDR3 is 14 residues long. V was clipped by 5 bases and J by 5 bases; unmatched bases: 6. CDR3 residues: CASSPDRADQPQHF. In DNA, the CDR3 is TGTGCCAGCAGTCCAGACAGGGCTGATCAGCCCCAGCATTTT.

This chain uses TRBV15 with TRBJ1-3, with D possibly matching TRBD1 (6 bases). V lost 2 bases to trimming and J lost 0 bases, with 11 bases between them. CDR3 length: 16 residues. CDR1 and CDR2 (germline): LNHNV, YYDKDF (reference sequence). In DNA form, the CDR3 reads TGTGCCACCAGCAGATCGGACAGACTCTCTGGAAACACCATATATTTT. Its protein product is CATSRSDRLSGNTIYF. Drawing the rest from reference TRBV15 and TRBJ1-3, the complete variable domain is DAMVIQNPRYQVTQFGKPVTLSCSQTLNHNVMYWYQQKSSQAPKLLFHYYDKDFNNEADTPDNFQSRRPNTSFCFLDIRSPGLGDTAMYLCATSRSDRLSGNTIYFGEGSWLTVV.

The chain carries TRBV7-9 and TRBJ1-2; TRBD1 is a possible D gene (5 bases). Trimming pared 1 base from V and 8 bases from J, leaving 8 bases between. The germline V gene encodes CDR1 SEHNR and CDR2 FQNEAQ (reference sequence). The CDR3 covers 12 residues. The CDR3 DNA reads TGTGCCAGCAGCTTAGTAAGGGGCGGCTACACCTTC. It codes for CASSLVRGGYTF.

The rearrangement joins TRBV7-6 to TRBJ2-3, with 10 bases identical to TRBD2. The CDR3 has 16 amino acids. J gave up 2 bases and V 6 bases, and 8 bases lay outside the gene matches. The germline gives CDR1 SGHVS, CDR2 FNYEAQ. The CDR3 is CASRPLAGGLTDTQYF. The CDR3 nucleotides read TGTGCCAGCAGACCTTTAGCGGGAGGACTCACAGATACGCAGTATTTT.

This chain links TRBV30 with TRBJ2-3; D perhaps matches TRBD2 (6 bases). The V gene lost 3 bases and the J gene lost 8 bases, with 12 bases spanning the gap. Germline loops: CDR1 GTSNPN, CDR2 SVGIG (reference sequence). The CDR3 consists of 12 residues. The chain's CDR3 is CAWSPGSATQYF. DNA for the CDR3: TGTGCCTGGAGCCCCGGGAGCGCTACGCAGTATTTT.

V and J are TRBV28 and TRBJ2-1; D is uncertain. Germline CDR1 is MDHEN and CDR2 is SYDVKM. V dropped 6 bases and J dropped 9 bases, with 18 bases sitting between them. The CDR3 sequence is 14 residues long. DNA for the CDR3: TGTGCCAGCAGGCCCACCTCTAGAATGGGTGAGCAGTTCTTC. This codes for CASRPTSRMGEQFF.

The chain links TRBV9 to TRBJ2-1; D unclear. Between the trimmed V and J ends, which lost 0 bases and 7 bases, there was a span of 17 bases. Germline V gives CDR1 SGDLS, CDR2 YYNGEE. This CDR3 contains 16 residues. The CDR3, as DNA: TGTGCCAGCAGCGTAGTAAGTAGGAGTGTTGGGAATGAGCAGTTCTTC. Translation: CASSVVSRSVGNEQFF.

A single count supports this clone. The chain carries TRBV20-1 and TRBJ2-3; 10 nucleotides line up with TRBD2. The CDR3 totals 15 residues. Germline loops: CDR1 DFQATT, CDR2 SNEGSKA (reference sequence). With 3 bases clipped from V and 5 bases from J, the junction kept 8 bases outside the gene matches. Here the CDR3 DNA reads TGCAGTGCTAGTGACCTAGCGGGAGTGGGAGATACGCAGTATTTT. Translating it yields CSASDLAGVGDTQYF.

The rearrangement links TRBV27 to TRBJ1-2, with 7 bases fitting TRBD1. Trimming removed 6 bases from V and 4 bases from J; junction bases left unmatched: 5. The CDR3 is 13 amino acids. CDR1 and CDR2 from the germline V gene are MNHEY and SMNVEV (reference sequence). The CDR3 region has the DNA TGTGCCAGCAGAAGACAGGGAGGCTATGGCTACACCTTC. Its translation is CASRRQGGYGYTF.

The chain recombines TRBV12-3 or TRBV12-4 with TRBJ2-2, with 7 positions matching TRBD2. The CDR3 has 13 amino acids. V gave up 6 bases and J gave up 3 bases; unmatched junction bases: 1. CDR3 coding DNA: TGTGCCAGCAGGGGAGGGTACACCGGGGAGCTGTTTTTT. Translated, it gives CASRGGYTGELFF.